The 18 T cell receptor beta chains in this list originate from one sample, sequenced in a study of T-cell memory formation after mild COVID-19 (dated by TCRdb to the early 2020s). To prepare the library, 5' RACE was applied. Sequencing was carried out with an Illumina NovaSeq 6000. TCRdb itself trimmed the public reads at Q25 with fastp, ran MiXCR and retained productive beta chains. Rows with one shared CDR3 protein collapse into an entry with the most common genes and DNA. The sample profile shows about 410,000 distinct CDR3 sequences; less than 25% of them were found once. About 12% of the sample is taken by the ten largest. The sequenced sample was PBMCs or a T cell subset sorted from them (not recorded which). These receptors were obtained from an adult woman who had mild COVID-19 (a few samples of this study predate the infection). The sample titles of this study are shuffled in the database, so cell type and time point are left out; the donor was told from shared clones.

This clonotype turned up a few times. This sequence joins TRBV11-2 and TRBJ1-6; TRBD1 aligns across 9 bases. The V segment lost 0 bases and the J segment 10 bases; nucleotides outside the gene matches: 10. Germline V gene sequence: CDR1 SGHAT, CDR2 FQNNGV. This CDR3 is 17 amino acids long. The CDR3 is CASSLDRMNRGQSPLHF. Here the CDR3 DNA reads TGTGCCAGCAGCTTAGATAGGATGAACAGGGGGCAGTCACCCCTCCACTTT.

This clonotype was seen only once. The J gene is TRBJ1-4, the V gene TRBV7-3; D is ambiguous. Trimming pared 5 bases from V and 2 bases from J, leaving 12 bases between. Germline V lookup: CDR1 SGHTA, CDR2 FQGTGA. CDR3 length: 15 residues. The CDR3 spells CASSNKERTNEKLFF. The CDR3 bases are TGTGCCAGCAGCAATAAAGAAAGGACTAATGAAAAACTGTTTTTT.

V usage is TRBV2 and J usage is TRBJ2-3, with D hard to call. The CDR3 consists of 14 residues. Germline loops: CDR1 SNHLY, CDR2 FYNNEI. Trimming stripped 3 bases from V and 3 bases from J, with 10 bases between. The CDR3 coding sequence is TGTGCCAGCAGTGACAGTCTAATAACAGATACGCAGTATTTT. Translation gives CASSDSLITDTQYF.

The chain recombines TRBV28 with TRBJ2-1, with TRBD1 as a possible D gene (6 bases). Trimming cost V 5 bases and J 5 bases, with 13 bases left between them. The CDR3 length is 14 residues. Germline V gene data show CDR1 as MDHEN and CDR2 as SYDVKM. CDR3 region: CASSPGRTDNEQFF. CDR3 nucleotides: TGTGCCAGCAGTCCCGGACGGACAGACAATGAGCAGTTCTTC.

The J gene is TRBJ2-7, the V gene TRBV7-2; 9 bases are a match to TRBD2. The CDR3 runs to 16 residues. V shed 3 bases and J 2 bases; nucleotides not matched to a gene: 8. From germline, CDR1 is SGHTA and CDR2 FQGNSA. CDR3 bases: TGTGCCAGCAGCTTTGAGTTGGCTAGCGGGGCCTACGAGCAGTACTTC. Translating gives CASSFELASGAYEQYF.

The chain carries TRBV4-3 and TRBJ2-1, with 13 bases that match TRBD2. Germline CDR1 LGHNA, CDR2 YSLEER. This CDR3 is built from 15 residues. J was trimmed by 9 bases and V by 4 bases; bases with no gene match: 6. The CDR3 spells CASSLSTSGRAEQFF. Here the CDR3 DNA reads TGCGCCAGCAGCCTCTCTACTAGCGGGAGGGCTGAGCAGTTCTTC.

The gene calls are TRBV7-8 and TRBJ2-3; D uncertain. V was clipped by 2 bases and J by 3 bases, with 6 bases between them. The germline CDR1 and CDR2 sequences are SGHVS and FQNEAQ. The CDR3 extends over 13 amino acids. CDR3 region: CASSLKETDTQYF. The DNA of the CDR3 is TGTGCCAGCAGCTTAAAGGAGACAGATACGCAGTATTTT.

This clonotype has just a few counts. The CDR3 DNA is TGCAGCTCCGCCGGACGACAGTGGAACAATGAGCAGTTCTTC. Its protein product is CSSAGRQWNNEQFF. The V gene is TRBV29-1, the J gene TRBJ2-1; possible D gene TRBD1, 5 bases. The CDR3 spans 14 residues. CDR1 SQVTM and CDR2 ANQGSEA come from the germline V gene. V dropped 8 bases and J dropped 5 bases, with 19 bases sitting between them.

This clonotype was counted between two and nine times. The chain couples TRBV18 to TRBJ1-5; TRBD1 matches 7 bases. Germline values: CDR1 KGHSH, CDR2 LQKENI. J gave up 7 bases and V 6 bases, and 15 bases lay outside the gene matches. This CDR3 comprises 16 residues. The CDR3 bases are TGTGCCAGCTCTCTCGACAGGGCTGTCGGAGGGCAGCCCCAGCATTTT. Protein product: CASSLDRAVGGQPQHF.

The chain carries TRBV6-4 and TRBJ2-3, with TRBD1 identical over 11 bases. Trimming at V came to 2 bases and at J to 6 bases, leaving 4 bases not matched to a gene. The CDR3 sequence is 15 residues long. Germline V gives CDR1 MRHNA, CDR2 SNTAGT. The CDR3 sequence is CASSDLGQGADTQYF. The CDR3, as DNA: TGTGCCAGCAGTGACCTTGGACAGGGGGCGGATACGCAGTATTTT.

The chain is built from TRBV4-1 and TRBJ1-6; 7 positions agree with TRBD1. The CDR3 length is 14 residues. The germline V gene encodes CDR1 MGHRA and CDR2 YSYEKL. The junction had 4 bases not matched to a gene; V was cut back by 4 bases and J by 7 bases. Written as DNA, the CDR3 is TGCGCCAGCAGCCTCGGGACAGTGAATTCACCCCTCCACTTT. Its translation is CASSLGTVNSPLHF.

V and J are TRBV11-3 and TRBJ2-2, with 10 bases identical to TRBD1. The CDR3 has 17 residues. V dropped 5 bases and J dropped 4; count of bases not matched to a gene: 10. Germline V gene data show CDR1 as SGHNT and CDR2 as YENEEA. The CDR3 DNA sequence: TGTGCCAGCAGCCAAGATGGGACAGGGGAGCGCACCGGGGAGCTGTTTTTT. It codes for CASSQDGTGERTGELFF.

This chain links TRBV25-1 with TRBJ1-1; no clear D. V lost 3 bases to trimming and J lost 4 bases, with 9 bases between them. This CDR3 region has 13 residues. Germline assignment: CDR1 MGHDK and CDR2 SYGVNS. The CDR3 bases are TGTGCCAGCAGTGACGGCCAGATCACTGAAGCTTTCTTT. This codes for CASSDGQITEAFF.

In this sample, this clonotype turned up a few times. The chain links TRBV5-1 to TRBJ2-2; TRBD2 matches at 8 bases. The CDR3 length is 16 residues. The V and J ends lost 4 bases and 5 bases, in that order; junction bases with no gene match: 10. Germline CDR1 SGHRS, CDR2 YFSETQ. This CDR3 is CASSGDSGMRTGELFF. CDR3 nucleotide sequence: TGCGCCAGCAGCGGGGATAGCGGGATGCGAACCGGGGAGCTGTTTTTT.

CDR3 protein: CSAREGTSGPGELFF. The DNA of the CDR3 is TGCAGTGCTAGGGAGGGGACTAGCGGACCCGGGGAGCTGTTTTTT. The V gene is TRBV20-1, the J gene TRBJ2-2; 11 positions match TRBD2. Trimming removed 3 bases from V and 6 bases from J; junction bases left unmatched: 6. CDR3 length: 15 residues. CDR1 and CDR2 from the germline V gene are DFQATT and SNEGSKA (reference sequence).

This clonotype came up a few times. The chain couples TRBV11-1 to TRBJ2-7, with D perhaps matching TRBD1 (5 bases). Germline-derived CDR1 and CDR2 are SGHAT and FQDESV (reference sequence). The CDR3 is 15 residues long. The V gene lost 6 bases and the J gene lost 0 bases, with 15 bases spanning the gap. This CDR3 reads CASSPGLRGSYEQYF. The DNA for the CDR3 is TGTGCCAGCAGTCCAGGGTTACGCGGCTCCTACGAGCAGTACTTC. Filled out from reference TRBV11-1 and TRBJ2-7, the complete variable domain reads EAEVAQSPRYKITEKSQAVAFWCDPISGHATLYWYRQILGQGPELLVQFQDESVVDDSQLPKDRFSAERLKGVDSTLKIQPAELGDSAMYLCASSPGLRGSYEQYFGPGTRLTVT.

The rearrangement links TRBV19 to TRBJ1-1; TRBD1 might be the D (6 bases). V lost 8 bases and J lost 3, with 7 bases in between. Per germline, CDR1 LNHDA and CDR2 SQIVND (reference sequence). CDR3 length: 11 residues. DNA for the CDR3: TGTGCCAGTCAGGGGTACACTGAAGCTTTCTTT. Amino acid sequence: CASQGYTEAFF. Filled out from reference TRBV19 and TRBJ1-1, the complete variable domain reads DGGITQSPKYLFRKEGQNVTLSCEQNLNHDAMYWYRQDPGQGLRLIYYSQIVNDFQKGDIAEGYSVSREKKESFPLTVTSAQKNPTAFYLCASQGYTEAFFGQGTRLTVV.

V is TRBV5-1 and J is TRBJ2-1; perhaps TRBD1 as D (6 bases). V gave up 3 bases and J gave up 9 bases, with 22 bases separating them. This CDR3 comprises 16 residues. CDR1 and CDR2 (germline): SGHRS, YFSETQ. CDR3 protein: CASSSSGVHLGGEQFF. The CDR3 DNA is TGCGCCAGCAGCTCCTCAGGGGTTCACCTTGGAGGTGAGCAGTTCTTC.